This T cell receptor beta chain is from a study of CD8 T cells in ankylosing spondylitis. Notes on the study in general: In synovial fluid and blood from reactive arthritis, some motif variants were previously reported. Disease-linked clones were reportedly significantly enriched in matched ankylosing spondylitis synovial fluid.

Germline-derived CDR1 and CDR2 are SGHAT and FQNNGV. V was cut by 6 bases and J by 2 bases, with 14 bases left in between. CDR3 length: 15 amino acids. Libraries of TCR beta came from quantitative 5'-RACE with molecular barcodes. TCRdb itself ran the 5' RACE reads through MiXCR, one entry per CDR3 protein. The table includes about 150,000 distinct CDR3 sequences, roughly 44% detected once. For this clonotype: The antigen is undetermined.

Material: synovial fluid, either unsorted or a sorted T cell fraction (not recorded which). The rearrangement links TRBV11-2 to TRBJ2-1; D is possibly TRBD1 (6 bases). The source is a male donor with ankylosing spondylitis. CDR3 DNA: TGTGCCAGCAGATCACCGACAGGAGCCTACAATGAGCAGTTCTTC. It translates to CASRSPTGAYNEQFF.